This TCR beta chain was sequenced in a study of graft-versus-host responses after intestinal transplantation. Study-wide background: The recipients all started with anti-thymocyte globulin induction and then took tacrolimus and steroids for 2 to 3 years. Findings and limits, study-wide: GvH clones detected in recipient marrow included some appearing first in ileum or blood. Allograft clonal ratios (graft-versus-host to host-versus-graft) were high in patients who had graft-donor T cell macrochimerism. The study associated peak circulating GvH clone levels with early post-transplant HvG declines.

A word on this clone: Its antigen is as yet unknown.

The CDR3 sequence is 16 residues long. The germline V gene encodes CDR1 ENHRY and CDR2 SYGVKD. Trimming cost V 0 bases and J 3 bases, with 15 bases left between them. Sequencing was performed with immunoSEQ multiplex PCR; in TCRdb, only in-frame clones are kept and a portion is missing. The table lists 40,000 or so clones, over 90% of them singletons. This TCR came from a human donor who was the organ donor for an intestinal transplant. The chain recombines TRBV10-3 with TRBJ2-7; D may be TRBD1 (7 bases). Material: unstimulated CD8+ T cells sorted from spleen or lymph node cells, obtained before transplant. CDR3 sequence (DNA): TGTGCCATCAGTGAGTCGAGGCAGGGGGGATTCTACGAGCAGTACTTC. Translation: CAISESRQGGFYEQYF.